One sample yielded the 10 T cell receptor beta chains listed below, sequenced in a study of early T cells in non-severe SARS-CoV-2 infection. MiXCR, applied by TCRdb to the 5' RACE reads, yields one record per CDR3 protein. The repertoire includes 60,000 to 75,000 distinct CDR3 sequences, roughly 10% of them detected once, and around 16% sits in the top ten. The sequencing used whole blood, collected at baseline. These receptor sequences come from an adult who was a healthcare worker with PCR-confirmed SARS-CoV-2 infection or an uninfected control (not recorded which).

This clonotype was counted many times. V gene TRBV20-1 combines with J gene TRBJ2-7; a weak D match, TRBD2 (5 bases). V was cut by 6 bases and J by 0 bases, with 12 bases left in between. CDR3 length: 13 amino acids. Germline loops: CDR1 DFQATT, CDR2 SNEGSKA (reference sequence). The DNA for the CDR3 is TGCAGTGCACCATTAGCGCACTCCTACGAGCAGTACTTC. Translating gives CSAPLAHSYEQYF.

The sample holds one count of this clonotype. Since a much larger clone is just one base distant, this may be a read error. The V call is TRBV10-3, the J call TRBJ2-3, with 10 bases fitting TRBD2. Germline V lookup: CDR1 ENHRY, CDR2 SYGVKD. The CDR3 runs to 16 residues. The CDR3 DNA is TGTGCCATCAGTGAGTCGAGCGGGAGGGCAACAGATACGCGGTATTTT. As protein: CAISESSGRATDTRYF.

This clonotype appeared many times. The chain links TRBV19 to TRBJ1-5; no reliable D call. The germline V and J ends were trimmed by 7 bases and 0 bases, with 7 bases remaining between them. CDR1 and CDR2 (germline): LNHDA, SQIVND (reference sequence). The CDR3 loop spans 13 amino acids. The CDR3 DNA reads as TGTGCCAGTACCTCAGCTAGCAATCAGCCCCAGCATTTT. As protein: CASTSASNQPQHF.

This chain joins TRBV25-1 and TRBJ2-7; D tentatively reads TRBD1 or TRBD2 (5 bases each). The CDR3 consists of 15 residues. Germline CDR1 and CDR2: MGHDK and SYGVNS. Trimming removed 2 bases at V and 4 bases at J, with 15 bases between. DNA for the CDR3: TGTGCCAGCAGTGAAAGGCCGGGACCTCAATACGAGCAGTACTTC. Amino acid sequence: CASSERPGPQYEQYF.

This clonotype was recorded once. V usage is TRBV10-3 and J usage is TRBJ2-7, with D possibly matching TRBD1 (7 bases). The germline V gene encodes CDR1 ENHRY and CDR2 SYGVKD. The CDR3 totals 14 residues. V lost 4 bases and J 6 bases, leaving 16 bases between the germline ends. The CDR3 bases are TGTGCCATCAGTGTCCTCAACCAGGGGGGCGAGCAGTACTTC. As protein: CAISVLNQGGEQYF.

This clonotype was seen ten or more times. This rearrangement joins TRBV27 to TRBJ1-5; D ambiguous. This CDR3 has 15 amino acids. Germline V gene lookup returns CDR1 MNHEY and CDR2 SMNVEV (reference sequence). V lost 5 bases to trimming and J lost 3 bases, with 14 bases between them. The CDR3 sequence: CASSIGGLYNQPQHF. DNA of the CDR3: TGTGCCAGCAGTATCGGCGGTCTCTACAATCAGCCCCAGCATTTT.

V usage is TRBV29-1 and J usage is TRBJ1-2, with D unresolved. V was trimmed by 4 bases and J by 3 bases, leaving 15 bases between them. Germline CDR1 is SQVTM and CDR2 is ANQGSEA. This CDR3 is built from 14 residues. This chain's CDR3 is CSVAPYDTYYGYTF. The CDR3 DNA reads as TGCAGCGTTGCCCCCTACGACACCTACTATGGCTACACCTTC. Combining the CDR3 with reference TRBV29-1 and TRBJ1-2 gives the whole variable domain SAVISQKPSRDICQRGTSLTIQCQVDSQVTMMFWYRQQPGQSLTLIATANQGSEATYESGFVIDKFPISRPNLTFSTLTVSNMSPEDSSIYLCSVAPYDTYYGYTFGSGTRLTVV.

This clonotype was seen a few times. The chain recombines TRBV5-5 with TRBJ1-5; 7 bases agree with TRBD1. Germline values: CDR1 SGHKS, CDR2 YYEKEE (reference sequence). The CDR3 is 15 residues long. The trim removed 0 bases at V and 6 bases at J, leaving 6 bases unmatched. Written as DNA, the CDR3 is TGTGCCAGCAGCTTGGGTCCCAGGGGGGGTCAGCCCCAGCATTTT. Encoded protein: CASSLGPRGGQPQHF.

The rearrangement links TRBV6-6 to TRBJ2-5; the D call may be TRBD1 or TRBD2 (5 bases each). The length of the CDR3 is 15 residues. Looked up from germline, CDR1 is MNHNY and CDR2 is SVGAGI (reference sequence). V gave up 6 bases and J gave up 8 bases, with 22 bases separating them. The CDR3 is CASSYDRTGQGTQYF. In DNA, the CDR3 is TGTGCCAGCAGCTACGATCGGACTGGGCAGGGAACCCAGTACTTC.

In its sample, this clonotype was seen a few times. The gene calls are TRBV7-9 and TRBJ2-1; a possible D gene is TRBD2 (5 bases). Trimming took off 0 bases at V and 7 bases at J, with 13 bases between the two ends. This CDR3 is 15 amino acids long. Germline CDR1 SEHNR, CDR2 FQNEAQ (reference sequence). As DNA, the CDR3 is TGTGCCAGCAGCTTAGCGCGGCTAGCTTGGAATGAGCAGTTCTTC. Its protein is CASSLARLAWNEQFF.